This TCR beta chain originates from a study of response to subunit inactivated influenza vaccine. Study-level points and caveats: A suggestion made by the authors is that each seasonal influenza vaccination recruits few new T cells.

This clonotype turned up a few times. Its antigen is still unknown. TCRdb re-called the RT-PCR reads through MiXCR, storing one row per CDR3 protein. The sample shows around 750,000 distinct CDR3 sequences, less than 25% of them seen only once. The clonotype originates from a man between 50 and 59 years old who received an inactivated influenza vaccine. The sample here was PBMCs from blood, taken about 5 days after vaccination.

The DNA for the CDR3 is TGTGCCAGCAGCCCGCCGGGGACAGCACCCTACAATGAGCAGTTCTTC. Its translation: CASSPPGTAPYNEQFF. The chain couples TRBV4-2 to TRBJ2-1; 7 bases align to TRBD1. Germline-derived CDR1 and CDR2 are LGHNA and YNFKEQ. This CDR3 spans 16 amino acids. The ends lost 4 bases at V and 2 bases at J; junction bases unmatched: 8.